The 21 T cell receptor beta chains listed next were all sequenced from one sample in a study of CD8 T cells in Susac syndrome. An input of 0.5 to 1 ug of RNA was subjected to reverse transcription using random hexamers. One entry per CDR3 protein, called by TCRdb with MiXCR from the immunoSEQ multiplex PCR reads. The table has around 79,000 distinct CDR3 sequences, over 85% seen once. Input material: CD8+ T cells from PBMCs. The receptor set was obtained from a human donor with multiple sclerosis.

The V gene is TRBV5-1, the J gene TRBJ1-1; D gene ambiguous. The CDR3 contains 14 residues. Germline V lookup: CDR1 SGHRS, CDR2 YFSETQ. V shed 7 bases and J shed 4 bases, with 17 bases lying between them. The CDR3 protein is CASGPTRTSTEAFF. In DNA form, the CDR3 reads TGCGCCAGCGGGCCTACTCGGACTTCCACTGAAGCTTTCTTT.

This chain connects TRBV4-3 to TRBJ1-2; D is uncertain. Germline values: CDR1 LGHNA, CDR2 YSLEER. This CDR3 has 15 residues. V was trimmed by 1 base and J by 8 bases, leaving 17 bases between them. CDR3 sequence reads: CASSQALSGRVGYTF. CDR3 bases: TGCGCCAGCAGCCAAGCTCTGTCGGGTCGGGTCGGCTACACCTTC.

The chain uses TRBV12-3 or TRBV12-4 and TRBJ1-1; D is undetermined. Trimming removed 7 bases from V and 6 bases from J, with 12 bases in between. The CDR3 has 12 amino acids. The CDR3 region has the DNA TGTGCCAGCACCCCTGGGAGGGCTGAAGCTTTCTTT. Translation gives CASTPGRAEAFF.

The rearrangement joins TRBV29-1 to TRBJ1-2, with 8 bases identical to TRBD1. The J segment lost 0 bases and the V segment lost 3 bases, leaving 3 bases of the junction unmatched. This CDR3 spans 14 amino acids. The germline gives CDR1 SQVTM, CDR2 ANQGSEA. CDR3 coding DNA: TGCAGCGTTGAGGGGGACAGGACTAACTATGGCTACACCTTC. As protein: CSVEGDRTNYGYTF.

The V gene is TRBV11-2, the J gene TRBJ2-1; D is ambiguous. Germline CDR1 reads SGHAT; CDR2 reads FQNNGV. V was clipped by 5 bases and J by 6 bases, with 14 bases between them. The length of the CDR3 is 14 residues. CDR3 coding DNA: TGTGCCAGCAGCCTCCCCTACGGTATCAATGAGCAGTTCTTC. It codes for CASSLPYGINEQFF.

This sequence joins TRBV6-1 and TRBJ1-1; D uncertain. The germline CDR1 and CDR2 sequences are MNHNS and SASEGT. The CDR3 spans 12 residues. The CDR3 DNA reads TGTGCTCACAAGCGGGGGAACACTGAAGCTTTCTTT. Translated: CAHKRGNTEAFF.

V usage is TRBV29-1 and J usage is TRBJ2-2; 10 positions agree with TRBD1. Germline assignment: CDR1 SQVTM and CDR2 ANQGSEA. The CDR3 sequence is 14 residues long. The trim removed 4 bases at V and 5 bases at J, leaving 4 bases unmatched. The CDR3 DNA follows: TGCAGCGTTGCCCGGGGACAGGGGACCGGGGAGCTGTTTTTT. Translated, it gives CSVARGQGTGELFF.

The chain employs TRBV28 and TRBJ2-3, with a possible D match to TRBD2 (6 bases). The germline gives CDR1 MDHEN, CDR2 SYDVKM. Trimming cost V 8 bases and J 2 bases, with 14 bases left between them. This CDR3 contains 14 residues. This CDR3 is CASCMLAYTDTQYF. Here the CDR3 DNA reads TGTGCCAGCTGTATGCTAGCGTACACAGATACGCAGTATTTT.

This CDR3 is CASSKQGAEGYEQYF. In DNA, the CDR3 is TGTGCCAGCAGTAAACAGGGGGCCGAAGGCTACGAGCAGTACTTC. This chain connects TRBV6-1 to TRBJ2-7, with TRBD1 matching over 9 bases. The CDR3 has 15 amino acids. Germline V gene sequence: CDR1 MNHNS, CDR2 SASEGT. V shed 5 bases and J 3 bases; nucleotides not matched to a gene: 8.

The chain carries TRBV5-6 and TRBJ2-2; D is ambiguous. V lost 0 bases to trimming and J lost 8 bases, with 5 bases between them. The CDR3 consists of 12 residues. CDR1 is SGHDT, CDR2 YYEEEE, per germline. CDR3 loop: CASSLGDGELFF. DNA of the CDR3: TGTGCCAGCAGCTTGGGTGATGGGGAGCTGTTTTTT.

The CDR3 protein is CASSLRGRQNTEAFF. CDR3 bases: TGTGCCAGCAGCTTGCGGGGAAGACAAAACACTGAAGCTTTCTTT. The chain combines TRBV5-4 with TRBJ1-1; D is unresolved. V was clipped by 1 base and J by 2 bases, with 12 bases between them. Germline assignment: CDR1 SGHNT and CDR2 YYREEE (reference sequence). This CDR3 contains 15 residues.

The chain has TRBV6-1 and TRBJ1-4; weak D call: TRBD1 (6 bases). Trimming removed 6 bases from V and 8 bases from J, with 19 bases in between. The CDR3 loop spans 15 amino acids. Germline assignment: CDR1 MNHNS and CDR2 SASEGT. The CDR3 nucleotides read TGTGCCAGCAGCCCTGACAGGTCCGGGCGGGAAAAACTGTTTTTT. This sequence encodes CASSPDRSGREKLFF.

V is TRBV13 and J is TRBJ2-3; the match to TRBD2 covers 7 bases. The junction had 3 bases not matched to a gene; V was cut back by 3 bases and J by 0 bases. Germline loops: CDR1 PRHDT, CDR2 FYEKMQ (reference sequence). The CDR3 length is 15 residues. The CDR3 region has the DNA TGTGCCAGCAGCTTCCTAGCGGATAGCACAGATACGCAGTATTTT. Its translation: CASSFLADSTDTQYF.

V and J are TRBV20-1 and TRBJ2-7; no firm D call. CDR1 and CDR2 (germline): DFQATT, SNEGSKA (reference sequence). This CDR3 is 13 amino acids long. V gave up 1 base and J gave up 2 bases, with 9 bases separating them. CDR3 sequence reads: CSARVDQAYEQYF. As DNA, the CDR3 is TGCAGTGCTAGAGTCGATCAGGCCTACGAGCAGTACTTC.

This chain connects TRBV19 to TRBJ1-5, with D possibly being TRBD1 (5 bases). This CDR3 has 14 amino acids. The V gene's germline CDR1 is LNHDA and CDR2 SQIVND (reference sequence). The V end was cut by 5 bases, the J end by 3 bases, with 11 bases between. In DNA form, the CDR3 reads TGTGCCAGTAGTCGGGTGGGGGTCAATCAGCCCCAGCATTTT. Amino acid sequence: CASSRVGVNQPQHF.

The chain joins TRBV9 to TRBJ1-4; 11 nucleotides agree with TRBD1. This CDR3 comprises 15 residues. Germline lookup yields CDR1 SGDLS and CDR2 YYNGEE. V shed 3 bases, J shed 7 bases, and the junction held 5 bases outside the gene matches. In DNA, the CDR3 is TGTGCCAGCAGCGCCTCCGGGACAGGGGGTGAAAAACTGTTTTTT. Translated, it gives CASSASGTGGEKLFF.

The chain links TRBV5-8 to TRBJ1-1; tentatively, D is TRBD1 (5 bases). The CDR3 has 13 residues. The germline CDR1 and CDR2 sequences are SGHTS and YDEGEE. Between the trimmed V and J ends, which lost 3 bases and 5 bases, there was a span of 11 bases. CDR3 nucleotides: TGTGCCAGCAGCTCCGGGACGAGTACTGAAGCTTTCTTT. Its translation is CASSSGTSTEAFF.

The chain couples TRBV9 to TRBJ2-3, with D tentatively TRBD1 (5 bases). This CDR3 contains 12 residues. In germline, CDR1 is SGDLS, CDR2 YYNGEE. Deletions cut 1 base from V and 7 bases from J, with 7 bases between. CDR3 DNA: TGTGCCAGCAGCGTACAGGGAAATACGCAGTATTTT. Its protein product is CASSVQGNTQYF. Full variable domain (missing parts from reference TRBV9 and TRBJ2-3): DSGVTQTPKHLITATGQRVTLRCSPRSGDLSVYWYQQSLDQGLQFLIQYYNGEERAKGNILERFSAQQFPDLHSELNLSSLELGDSALYFCASSVQGNTQYFGPGTRLTVL.

The V and J genes are TRBV7-9 and TRBJ2-2, with a weak D call TRBD1 (7 bases). Germline CDR1 reads SEHNR; CDR2 reads FQNEAQ (reference sequence). CDR3 size: 17 residues. V lost 5 bases, J lost 4 bases, and 20 bases lay in between. Here the CDR3 DNA reads TGTGCCAGCAGCGCCCTACCGGGGACAGCGGGCACCGGGGAGCTGTTTTTT. Its translation is CASSALPGTAGTGELFF.

The gene calls are TRBV5-6 and TRBJ2-7, with D possibly TRBD1 on 6 matching bases. Trimming removed 4 bases from V and 10 bases from J, with 12 bases in between. Germline V gene sequence: CDR1 SGHDT, CDR2 YYEEEE. The CDR3 consists of 11 residues. The CDR3 sequence: CASSATGSQYF. The CDR3, as DNA: TGTGCCAGCAGCGCTACAGGGTCACAGTACTTC. Combining the CDR3 with reference TRBV5-6 and TRBJ2-7 gives the whole variable domain DAGVTQSPTHLIKTRGQQVTLRCSPKSGHDTVSWYQQALGQGPQFIFQYYEEEERQRGNFPDRFSGHQFPNYSSELNVNALLLGDSALYLCASSATGSQYFGPGTRLTVT.

The rearrangement joins TRBV20-1 to TRBJ2-7; D assignment may be TRBD1 or TRBD2 (6 bases each). V dropped 7 bases and J dropped 3 bases, with 16 bases sitting between them. Germline-derived CDR1 and CDR2 are DFQATT and SNEGSKA (reference sequence). There are 13 residues in the CDR3. The CDR3 here is CSVLDGGHYEQYF. The CDR3 region has the DNA TGCAGTGTCCTGGACGGGGGACACTACGAGCAGTACTTC.